This record covers a single T cell receptor beta chain. TCRdb keeps only in-frame clones here, not all; method: immunoSEQ multiplex PCR. The sample holds roughly 90,000 clones; approximately 80% are singletons and the top ten take 25% to 40%. This sample was taken from a study of blood T cell repertoires in COVID-19. For the study at large: The United States, Italy and Spain provided the acute and convalescent COVID-19 samples. Nucleic acid was either cDNA or gDNA, and it came from T cells, B-cell-depleted T cells, or PBMCs.

With 4 bases removed from V and 3 bases from J, the gap between germline ends came to 10 bases. Germline values: CDR1 SGHKS, CDR2 YYEKEE (reference sequence). The CDR3 length is 13 residues. The source material was peripheral blood. The clonotype comes from a woman older than 75 with active or convalescent COVID-19. The rearrangement joins TRBV5-5 to TRBJ1-2, with D unresolved. CDR3 sequence (DNA): TGTGCCAGCAGCACCTACCGAGACTATGGCTACACCTTC. Translating it yields CASSTYRDYGYTF.